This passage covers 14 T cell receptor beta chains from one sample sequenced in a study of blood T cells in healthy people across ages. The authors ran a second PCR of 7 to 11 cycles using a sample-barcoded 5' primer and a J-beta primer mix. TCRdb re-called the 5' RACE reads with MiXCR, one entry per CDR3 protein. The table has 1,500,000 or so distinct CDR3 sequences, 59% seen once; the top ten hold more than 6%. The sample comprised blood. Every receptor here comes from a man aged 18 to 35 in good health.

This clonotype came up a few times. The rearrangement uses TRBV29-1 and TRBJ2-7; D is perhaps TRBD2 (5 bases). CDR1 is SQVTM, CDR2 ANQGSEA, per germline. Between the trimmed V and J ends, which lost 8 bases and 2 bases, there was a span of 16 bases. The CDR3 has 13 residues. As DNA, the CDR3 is TGCAGCATTTGCGAAAGGGAGACCTACGAGCAGTACTTC. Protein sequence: CSICERETYEQYF.

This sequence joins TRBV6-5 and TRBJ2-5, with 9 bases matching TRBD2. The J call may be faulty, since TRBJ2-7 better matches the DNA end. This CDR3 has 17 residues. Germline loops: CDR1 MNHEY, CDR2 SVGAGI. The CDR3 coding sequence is TGTGCCAGCAGTTACTCGGCGGTGTCTAGCGGGACCTACGAGCAGTACTTC. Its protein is CASSYSAVSSGTYEQYF.

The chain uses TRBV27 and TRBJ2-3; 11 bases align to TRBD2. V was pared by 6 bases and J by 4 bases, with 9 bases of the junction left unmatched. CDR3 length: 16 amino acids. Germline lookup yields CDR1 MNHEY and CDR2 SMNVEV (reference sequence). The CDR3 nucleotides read TGTGCCAGCAGCCTCATAGCGGGAGGGCCTCCAGATACGCAGTATTTT. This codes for CASSLIAGGPPDTQYF.

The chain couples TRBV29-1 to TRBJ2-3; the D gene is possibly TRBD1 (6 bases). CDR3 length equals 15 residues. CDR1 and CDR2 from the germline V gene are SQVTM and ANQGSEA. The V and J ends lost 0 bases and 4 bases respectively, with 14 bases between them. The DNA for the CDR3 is TGCAGCGTTGAAGATCTTAGGGGGAGTCCAGATACGCAGTATTTT. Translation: CSVEDLRGSPDTQYF.

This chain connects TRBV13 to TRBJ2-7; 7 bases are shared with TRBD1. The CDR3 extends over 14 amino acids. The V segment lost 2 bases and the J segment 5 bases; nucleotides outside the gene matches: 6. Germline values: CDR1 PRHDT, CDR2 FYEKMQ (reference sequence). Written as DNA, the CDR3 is TGTGCCAGCAGCTTAAGAGGGGGCGACAACGAGCAGTACTTC. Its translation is CASSLRGGDNEQYF.

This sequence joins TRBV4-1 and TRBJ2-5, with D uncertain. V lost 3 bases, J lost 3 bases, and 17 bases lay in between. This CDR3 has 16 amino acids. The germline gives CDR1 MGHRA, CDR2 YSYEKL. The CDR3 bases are TGCGCCAGCAGCCACCTATTAGGTGTTGGGGAAGAGACCCAGTACTTC. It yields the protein CASSHLLGVGEETQYF.

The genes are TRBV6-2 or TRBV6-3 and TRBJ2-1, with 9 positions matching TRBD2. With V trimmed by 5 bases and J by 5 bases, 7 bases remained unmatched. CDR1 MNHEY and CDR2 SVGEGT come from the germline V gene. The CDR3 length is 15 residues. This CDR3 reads CASSPTSGTHNEQFF. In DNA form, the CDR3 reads TGTGCCAGCAGTCCGACTAGCGGAACCCACAATGAGCAGTTCTTC.

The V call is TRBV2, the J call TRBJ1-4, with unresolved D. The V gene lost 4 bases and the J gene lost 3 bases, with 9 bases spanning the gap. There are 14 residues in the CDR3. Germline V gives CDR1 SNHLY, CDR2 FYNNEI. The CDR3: CASSVPESNEKLFF. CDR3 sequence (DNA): TGTGCCAGCAGTGTACCAGAATCTAATGAAAAACTGTTTTTT.

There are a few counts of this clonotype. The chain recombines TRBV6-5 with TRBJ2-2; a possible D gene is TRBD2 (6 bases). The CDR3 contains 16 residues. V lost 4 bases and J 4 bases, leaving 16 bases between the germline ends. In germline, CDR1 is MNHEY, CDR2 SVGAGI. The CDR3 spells CASSFGGPPTTGELFF. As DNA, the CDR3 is TGTGCCAGCAGTTTCGGGGGACCCCCTACCACCGGGGAGCTGTTTTTT.

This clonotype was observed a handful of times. For the CDR3, the DNA is TGTGCCAGCACTCCGACAGAGGGCCCTAGGGGCTACACCTTC. Its translation: CASTPTEGPRGYTF. This rearrangement joins TRBV28 to TRBJ1-2, with a possible D match to TRBD1 (5 bases). The CDR3 covers 14 residues. The V and J ends lost 7 bases and 8 bases respectively, with 20 bases between them. Per germline, CDR1 MDHEN and CDR2 SYDVKM.

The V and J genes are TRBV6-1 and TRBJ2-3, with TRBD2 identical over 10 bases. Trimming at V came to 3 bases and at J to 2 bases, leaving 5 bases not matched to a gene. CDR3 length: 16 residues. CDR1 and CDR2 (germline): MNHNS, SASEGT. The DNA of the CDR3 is TGTGCCAGCAGTGATGGACTAGCGGCTCCCACAGATACGCAGTATTTT. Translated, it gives CASSDGLAAPTDTQYF.

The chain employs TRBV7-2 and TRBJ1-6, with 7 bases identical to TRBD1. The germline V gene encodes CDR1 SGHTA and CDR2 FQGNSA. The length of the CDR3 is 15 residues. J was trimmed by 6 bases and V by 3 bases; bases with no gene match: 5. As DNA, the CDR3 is TGTGCCAGCAGCTTTCGGGGGGACAGTAATTCACCCCTCCACTTT. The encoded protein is CASSFRGDSNSPLHF.

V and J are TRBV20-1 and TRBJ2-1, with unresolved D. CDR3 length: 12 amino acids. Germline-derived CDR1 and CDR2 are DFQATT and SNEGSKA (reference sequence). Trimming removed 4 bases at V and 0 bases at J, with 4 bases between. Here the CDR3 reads CSATGSYNEQFF. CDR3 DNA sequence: TGCAGTGCTACGGGCTCCTACAATGAGCAGTTCTTC.

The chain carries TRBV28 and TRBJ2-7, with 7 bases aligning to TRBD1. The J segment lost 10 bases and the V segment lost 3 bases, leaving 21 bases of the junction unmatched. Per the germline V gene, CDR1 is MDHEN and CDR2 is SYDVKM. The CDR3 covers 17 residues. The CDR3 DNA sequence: TGTGCCAGCAGTTTTACCCGAGGACAGGTACTATGGGAGACTCAGTACTTC. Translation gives CASSFTRGQVLWETQYF.